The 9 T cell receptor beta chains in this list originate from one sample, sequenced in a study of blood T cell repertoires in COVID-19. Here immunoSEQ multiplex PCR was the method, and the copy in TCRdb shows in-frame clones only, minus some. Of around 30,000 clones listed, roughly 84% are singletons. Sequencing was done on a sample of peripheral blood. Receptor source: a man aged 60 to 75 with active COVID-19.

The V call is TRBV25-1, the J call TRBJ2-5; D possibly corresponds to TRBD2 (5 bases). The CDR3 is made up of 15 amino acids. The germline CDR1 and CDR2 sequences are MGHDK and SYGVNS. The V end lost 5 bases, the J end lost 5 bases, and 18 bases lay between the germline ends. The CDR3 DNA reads TGTGCCAGCAGTCGCCCCACCGGGATAGAGGAGACCCAGTACTTC. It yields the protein CASSRPTGIEETQYF.

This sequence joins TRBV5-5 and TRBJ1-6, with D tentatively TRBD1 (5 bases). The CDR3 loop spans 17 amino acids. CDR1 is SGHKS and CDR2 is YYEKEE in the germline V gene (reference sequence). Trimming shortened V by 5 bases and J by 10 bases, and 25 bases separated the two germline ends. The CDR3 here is CASRPSDKGAASSPLHF. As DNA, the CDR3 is TGTGCCAGCAGGCCCAGCGATAAAGGGGCAGCAAGCTCACCCCTCCACTTT. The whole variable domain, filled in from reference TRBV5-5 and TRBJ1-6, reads DAGVTQSPTHLIKTRGQQVTLRCSPISGHKSVSWYQQVLGQGPQFIFQYYEKEERGRGNFPDRFSARQFPNYSSELNVNALLLGDSALYLCASRPSDKGAASSPLHFGNGTRLTVT.

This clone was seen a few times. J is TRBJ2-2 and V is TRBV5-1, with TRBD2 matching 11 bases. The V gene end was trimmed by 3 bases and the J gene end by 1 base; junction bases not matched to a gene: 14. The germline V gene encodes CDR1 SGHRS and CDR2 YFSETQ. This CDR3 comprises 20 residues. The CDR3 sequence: CASSWRGSLAGGLNTGELFF. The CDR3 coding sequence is TGCGCCAGCAGCTGGAGGGGGTCCCTAGCGGGGGGCCTGAACACCGGGGAGCTGTTTTTT.

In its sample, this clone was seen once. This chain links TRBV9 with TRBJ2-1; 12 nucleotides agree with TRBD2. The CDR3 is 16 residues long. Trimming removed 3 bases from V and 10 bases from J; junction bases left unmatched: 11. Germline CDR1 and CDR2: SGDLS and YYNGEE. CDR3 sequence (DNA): TGTGCCAGCAGCGCGAGACTAGCGGGAGAGCGGGGCGAGCAGTTCTTC. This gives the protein CASSARLAGERGEQFF.

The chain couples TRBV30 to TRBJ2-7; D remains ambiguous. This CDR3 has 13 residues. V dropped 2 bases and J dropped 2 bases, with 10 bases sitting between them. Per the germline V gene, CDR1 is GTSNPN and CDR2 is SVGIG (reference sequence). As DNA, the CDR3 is TGTGCCTGGAGTCCGGGTCCTACCTACGAGCAGTACTTC. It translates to CAWSPGPTYEQYF.

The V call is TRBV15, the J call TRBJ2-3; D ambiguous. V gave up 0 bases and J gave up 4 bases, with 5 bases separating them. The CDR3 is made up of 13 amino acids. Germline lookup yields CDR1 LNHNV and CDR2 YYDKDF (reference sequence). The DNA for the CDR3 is TGTGCCACCAGCAGAGATTCGGCAGATACGCAGTATTTT. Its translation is CATSRDSADTQYF.

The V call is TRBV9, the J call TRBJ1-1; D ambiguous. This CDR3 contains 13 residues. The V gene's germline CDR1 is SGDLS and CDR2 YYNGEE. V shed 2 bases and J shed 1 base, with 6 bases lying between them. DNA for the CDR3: TGTGCCAGCAGCGTCGCGGAGAACACTGAAGCTTTCTTT. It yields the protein CASSVAENTEAFF.

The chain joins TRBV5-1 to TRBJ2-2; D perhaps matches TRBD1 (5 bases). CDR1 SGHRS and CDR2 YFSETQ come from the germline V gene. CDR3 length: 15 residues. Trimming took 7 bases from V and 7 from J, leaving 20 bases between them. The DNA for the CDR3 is TGCGCCAGCGGGTCCCAGGGAACAACAGGCGGGGAGCTGTTTTTT. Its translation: CASGSQGTTGGELFF.

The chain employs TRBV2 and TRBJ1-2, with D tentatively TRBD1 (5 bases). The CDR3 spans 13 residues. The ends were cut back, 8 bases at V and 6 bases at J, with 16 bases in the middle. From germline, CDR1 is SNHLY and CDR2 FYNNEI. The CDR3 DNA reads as TGTGCCAGCGGGTTAAAGACAGCTAATGGCTACACCTTC. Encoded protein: CASGLKTANGYTF. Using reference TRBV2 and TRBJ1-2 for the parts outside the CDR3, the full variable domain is EPEVTQTPSHQVTQMGQEVILRCVPISNHLYFYWYRQILGQKVEFLVSFYNNEISEKSEIFDDQFSVERPDGSNFTLKIRSTKLEDSAMYFCASGLKTANGYTFGSGTRLTVV.